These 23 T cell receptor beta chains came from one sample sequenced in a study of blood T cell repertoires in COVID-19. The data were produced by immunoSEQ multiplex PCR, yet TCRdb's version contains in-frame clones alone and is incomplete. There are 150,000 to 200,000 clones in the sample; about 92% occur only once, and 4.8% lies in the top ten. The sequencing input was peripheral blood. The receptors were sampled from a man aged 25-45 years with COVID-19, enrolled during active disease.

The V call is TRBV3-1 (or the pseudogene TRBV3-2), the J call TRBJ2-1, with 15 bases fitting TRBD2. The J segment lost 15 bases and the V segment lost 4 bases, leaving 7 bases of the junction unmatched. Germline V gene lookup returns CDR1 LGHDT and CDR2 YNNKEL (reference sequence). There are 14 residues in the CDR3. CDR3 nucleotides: TGTGCCAGCAGCCCACGGACTAGCGGGGGGGCGGGGTTCTTC. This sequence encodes CASSPRTSGGAGFF.

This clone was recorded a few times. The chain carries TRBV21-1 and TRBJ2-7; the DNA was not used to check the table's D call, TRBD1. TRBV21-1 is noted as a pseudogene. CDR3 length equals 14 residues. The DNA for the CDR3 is TGTGCCAGCAGCCTTCACAGGGGCGTCTACGAGCAGTACTTC. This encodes CASSLHRGVYEQYF.

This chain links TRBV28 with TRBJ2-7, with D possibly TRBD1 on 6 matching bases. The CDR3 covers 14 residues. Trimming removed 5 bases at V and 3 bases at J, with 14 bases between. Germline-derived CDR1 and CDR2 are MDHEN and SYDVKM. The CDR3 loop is CASSRLTGLYEQYF. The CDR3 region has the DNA TGTGCCAGCAGTCGCCTTACAGGGCTCTACGAGCAGTACTTC.

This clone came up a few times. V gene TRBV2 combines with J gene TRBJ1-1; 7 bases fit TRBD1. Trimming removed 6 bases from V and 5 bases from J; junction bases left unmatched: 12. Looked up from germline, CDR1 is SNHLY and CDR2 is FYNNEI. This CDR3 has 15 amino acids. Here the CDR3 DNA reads TGTGCCAGCAGACCTAGGGGGCTCTCGTGGACTGAAGCTTTCTTT. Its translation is CASRPRGLSWTEAFF. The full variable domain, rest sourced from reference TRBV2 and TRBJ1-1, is EPEVTQTPSHQVTQMGQEVILRCVPISNHLYFYWYRQILGQKVEFLVSFYNNEISEKSEIFDDQFSVERPDGSNFTLKIRSTKLEDSAMYFCASRPRGLSWTEAFFGQGTRLTVV.

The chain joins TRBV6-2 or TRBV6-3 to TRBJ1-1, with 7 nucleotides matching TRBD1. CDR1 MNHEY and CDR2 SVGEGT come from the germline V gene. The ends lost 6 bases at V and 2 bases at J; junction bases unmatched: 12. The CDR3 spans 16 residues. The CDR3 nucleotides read TGTGCCAGCAGCTTACCTCCGGGACAGATTAACACTGAAGCTTTCTTT. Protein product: CASSLPPGQINTEAFF.

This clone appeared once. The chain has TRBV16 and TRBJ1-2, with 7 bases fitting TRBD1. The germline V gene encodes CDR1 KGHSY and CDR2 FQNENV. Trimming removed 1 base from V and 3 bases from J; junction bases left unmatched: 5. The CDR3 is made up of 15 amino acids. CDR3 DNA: TGTGCCAGCAGCCAATTCACCGGGACAGACTATGGCTACACCTTC. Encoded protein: CASSQFTGTDYGYTF.

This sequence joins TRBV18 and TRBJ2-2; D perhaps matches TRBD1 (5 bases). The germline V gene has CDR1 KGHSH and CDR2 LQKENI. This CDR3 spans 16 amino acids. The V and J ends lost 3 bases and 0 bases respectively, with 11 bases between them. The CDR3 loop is CASSPNWGANTGELFF. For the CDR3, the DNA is TGTGCCAGCTCACCGAACTGGGGCGCGAACACCGGGGAGCTGTTTTTT.

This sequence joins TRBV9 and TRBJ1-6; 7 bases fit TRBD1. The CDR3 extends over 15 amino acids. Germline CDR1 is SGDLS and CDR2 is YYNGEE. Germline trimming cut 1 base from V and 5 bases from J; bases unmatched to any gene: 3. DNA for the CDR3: TGTGCCAGCAGCGTATACGGACAGGATAATTCACCCCTCCACTTT. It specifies CASSVYGQDNSPLHF.

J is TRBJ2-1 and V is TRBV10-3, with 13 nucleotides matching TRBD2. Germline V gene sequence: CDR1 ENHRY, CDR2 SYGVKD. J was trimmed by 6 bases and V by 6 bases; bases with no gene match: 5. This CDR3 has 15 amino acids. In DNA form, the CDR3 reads TGTGCCATCAGGGAGGGACTAGCGGGAACCAATGAGCAGTTCTTC. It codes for CAIREGLAGTNEQFF.

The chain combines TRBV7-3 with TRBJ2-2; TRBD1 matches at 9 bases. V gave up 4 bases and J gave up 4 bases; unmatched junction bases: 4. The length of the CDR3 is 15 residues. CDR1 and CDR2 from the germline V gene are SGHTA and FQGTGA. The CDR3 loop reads CASSSSTGGTGELFF. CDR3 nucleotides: TGTGCCAGCAGCTCTTCGACAGGGGGCACCGGGGAGCTGTTTTTT.

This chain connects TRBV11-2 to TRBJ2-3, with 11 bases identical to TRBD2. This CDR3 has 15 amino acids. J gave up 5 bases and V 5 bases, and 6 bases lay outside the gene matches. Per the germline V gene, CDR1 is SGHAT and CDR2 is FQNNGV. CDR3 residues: CASSRSGGEGDTQYF. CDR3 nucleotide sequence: TGTGCCAGCAGCCGTAGCGGGGGGGAGGGAGATACGCAGTATTTT.

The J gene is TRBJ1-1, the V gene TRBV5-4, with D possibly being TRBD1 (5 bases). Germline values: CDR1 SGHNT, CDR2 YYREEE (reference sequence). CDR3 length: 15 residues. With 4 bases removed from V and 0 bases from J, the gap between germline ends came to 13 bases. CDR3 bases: TGTGCCAGCAGCCCACGGGGGTACATGAACACTGAAGCTTTCTTT. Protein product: CASSPRGYMNTEAFF.

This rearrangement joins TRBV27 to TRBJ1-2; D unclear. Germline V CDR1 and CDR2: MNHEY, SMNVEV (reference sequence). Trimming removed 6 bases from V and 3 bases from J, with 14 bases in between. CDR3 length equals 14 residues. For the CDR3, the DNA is TGTGCCAGCAGACTCCACGAGGGAGACTATGGCTACACCTTC. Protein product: CASRLHEGDYGYTF.

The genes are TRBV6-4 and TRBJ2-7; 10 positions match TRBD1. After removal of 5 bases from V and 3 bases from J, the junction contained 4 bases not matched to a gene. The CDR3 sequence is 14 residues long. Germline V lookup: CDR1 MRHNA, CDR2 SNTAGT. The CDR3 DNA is TGTGCCAGCAGTACCGGGACAGGGGACTACGAGCAGTACTTC. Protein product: CASSTGTGDYEQYF.

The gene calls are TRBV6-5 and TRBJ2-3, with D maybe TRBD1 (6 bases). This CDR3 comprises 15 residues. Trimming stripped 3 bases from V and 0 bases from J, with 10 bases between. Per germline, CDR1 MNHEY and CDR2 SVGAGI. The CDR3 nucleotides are TGTGCCAGCAGTTATCAGGGGCAGAGCACAGATACGCAGTATTTT. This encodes CASSYQGQSTDTQYF.

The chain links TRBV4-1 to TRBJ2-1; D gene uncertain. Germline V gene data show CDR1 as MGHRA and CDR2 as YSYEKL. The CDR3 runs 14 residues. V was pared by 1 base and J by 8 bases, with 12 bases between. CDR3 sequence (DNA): TGCGCCAGCAGCCAAGTGCCCGGGTCCGATGAGCAGTTCTTC. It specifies CASSQVPGSDEQFF.

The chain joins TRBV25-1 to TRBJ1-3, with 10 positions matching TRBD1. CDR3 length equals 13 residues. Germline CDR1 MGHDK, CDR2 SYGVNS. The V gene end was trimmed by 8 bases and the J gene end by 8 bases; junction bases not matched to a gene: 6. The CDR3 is CASRGQGRHTIYF. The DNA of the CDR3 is TGTGCCAGCCGGGGACAGGGGCGCCACACCATATATTTT.

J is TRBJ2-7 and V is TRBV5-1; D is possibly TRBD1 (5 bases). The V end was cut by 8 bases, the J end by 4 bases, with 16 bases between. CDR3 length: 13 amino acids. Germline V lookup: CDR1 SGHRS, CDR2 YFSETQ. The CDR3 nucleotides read TGCGCCAGTTCAGGGCTCGAGTCTTACGAGCAGTACTTC. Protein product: CASSGLESYEQYF.

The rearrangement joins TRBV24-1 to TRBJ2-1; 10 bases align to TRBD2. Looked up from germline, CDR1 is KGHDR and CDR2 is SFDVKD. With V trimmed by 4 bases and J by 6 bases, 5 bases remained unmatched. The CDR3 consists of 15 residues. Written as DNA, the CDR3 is TGTGCCACCAGTGAAGTAGCGGGAGGACCCAATGAGCAGTTCTTC. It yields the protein CATSEVAGGPNEQFF.

This chain's CDR3 is CASSLTGQGYEKLFF. The CDR3, as DNA: TGCGCCAGCAGCTTGACTGGACAGGGATATGAAAAACTGTTTTTT. The J gene is TRBJ1-4, the V gene TRBV5-1; the match to TRBD1 covers 8 bases. Trimming at V came to 1 base and at J to 6 bases, leaving 5 bases not matched to a gene. In germline, CDR1 is SGHRS, CDR2 YFSETQ. The CDR3 consists of 15 residues. Variable domain in full (rest from reference TRBV5-1 and TRBJ1-4): KAGVTQTPRYLIKTRGQQVTLSCSPISGHRSVSWYQQTPGQGLQFLFEYFSETQRNKGNFPGRFSGRQFSNSRSEMNVSTLELGDSALYLCASSLTGQGYEKLFFGSGTQLSVL.

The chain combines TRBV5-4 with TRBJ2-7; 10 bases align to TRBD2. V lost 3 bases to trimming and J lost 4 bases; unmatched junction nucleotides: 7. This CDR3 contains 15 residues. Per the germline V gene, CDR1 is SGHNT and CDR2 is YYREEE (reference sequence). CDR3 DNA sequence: TGTGCCAGCAGCTCAAAGCGGGAGGGAAAGTACGAGCAGTACTTC. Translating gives CASSSKREGKYEQYF.

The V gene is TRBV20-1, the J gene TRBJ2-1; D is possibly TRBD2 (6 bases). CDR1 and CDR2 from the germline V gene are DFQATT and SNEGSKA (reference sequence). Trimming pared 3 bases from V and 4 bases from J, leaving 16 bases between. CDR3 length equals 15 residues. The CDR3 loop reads CSASDGPGEYNEQFF. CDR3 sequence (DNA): TGCAGTGCTAGTGACGGCCCGGGGGAGTACAATGAGCAGTTCTTC.

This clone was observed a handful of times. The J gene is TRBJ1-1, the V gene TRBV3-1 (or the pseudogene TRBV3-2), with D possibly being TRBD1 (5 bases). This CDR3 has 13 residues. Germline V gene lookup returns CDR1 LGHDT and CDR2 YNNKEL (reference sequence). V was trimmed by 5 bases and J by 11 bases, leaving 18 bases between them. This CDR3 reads CASSAGLDRGAFF. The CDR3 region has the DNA TGTGCCAGCAGCGCGGGACTCGACCGTGGTGCTTTCTTT.